This TCR beta chain is drawn from a study of T cell responses to AZD1222 COVID-19 vaccine (dated by TCRdb to about 2021). Context from the whole study: AZD1222 recipients given second doses at about 4 weeks or at about 12 weeks were pooled, since spike-specific TCR depth and breadth were not found to differ between the two schedules. Enrollment into the trials was organized by age into subgroups of 18-55, 56-69 and 70-plus years, and those subgroups contained about 150, 27 and 61 TCR-sequenced participants, respectively. A total of 233 trial participants underwent TCR sequencing, of whom about 200 had received two doses of AZD1222 and 26 had received two doses of the MenACWY control vaccine.

The junction shows trimming of 3 bases on V and 3 bases on J, and the gene matches do not reach 15 bases of it. Reading from cysteine to phenylalanine, the CDR3 counts 18 amino acids. The retained sequence is limited to the CDR3, 54 bases, with the frame set at the first base. The germline V gene supplies CDR1 SGHVS and CDR2 FNYEAQ. The study at large found these results: Conclusions about previously exposed vaccinees were limited because only six AZD1222 recipients were SARS-CoV-2 seropositive at baseline. Participants were mostly white British and included more females than males, and it was suggested by the authors that clonal diversity may have been underestimated. Reportedly, close to half of the unique spike-specific TCRs recognized epitopes lying outside the regions that are mutated in the B.1.351 and B.1.1.7 variants. No day 14 peak-response samples were available, so repertoires were characterized only after the peak T cell response. The vaccine-associated CD4 TCRs covered the entire spike protein, and the dominant responses fell in regions 160-218 and 743-854. In the small 56-69-year group, the increase in depth fell short of significance, most likely because of low power. After two AZD1222 doses, both the breadth and the depth of spike-specific TCRs were significantly higher than at day 0 and than in MenACWY recipients.

What this sample's time point label stands for: baseline before first vaccination. The vaccinee samples were drawn from two UK trials, COV001 and COV002, one of which was a single-blind randomized controlled phase 2/3 trial testing AZD1222 (ChAdOx1 nCoV-19) in healthy adults. For TCRbeta chain sequencing, PBMC samples from trial participants were taken at day 0 and at day 28 after the second dose. Notes on this clone: Its cognate antigen has yet to be identified. Base qualities were left out, and no much larger clone turns up one base away.

The CDR3 regions of human TCRbeta chains were analyzed by immunosequencing. On the authors' methods: TCRs in the repertoires were matched against a reference library of SARS-CoV-2-specific TCRs that had been generated with the MIRA antigen-specificity platform. Breadth meant the fraction of unique TCRs that were SARS-CoV-2-associated, whereas depth meant the fraction of total T cells that were SARS-CoV-2-associated. Using the MIRA data, each spike-specific TCR was assigned both to the spike region to which the TCR was reactive and to a CD4 or CD8 class. Log10-transformed breadth and depth values were compared by one-way ANOVA with Sidak's multiple comparisons tests. The immuneACCESS repertoire file appears here via TCRdb, limited to in-frame rearrangements. These files lack a portion of the clones; in checked studies, under half of the deficit traces to unresolved V genes, and the cause of the others is not known. That table furnishes V, J and clone size, whereas the DNA furnished D and trimming. The sample has fewer than 300,000 clones on record, approximately 93% of them singletons. Roughly 0.6% of the sample is held by the ten biggest clonotypes.

This specimen consisted of peripheral blood, obtained on day 0 of AZD1222 vaccination. The V gene is TRBV7-6 and the J gene is TRBJ1-1, and 8 bases in between align with TRBD1. The clonotype originates from an adult in good health. CDR3 protein: CASSLRSGQGARYTEAFF. The nucleotides are TGTGCCAGCAGCTTGAGGTCCGGCCAGGGGGCGCGTTACACTGAAGCTTTCTTT. The entire variable domain, with the stretches around the CDR3 drawn from the reference TRBV7-6 and TRBJ1-1 proteins, is GAGVSQSPRYKVTKRGQDVALRCDPISGHVSLYWYRQALGQGPEFLTYFNYEAQQDKSGLPNDRFSAERPEGSISTLTIQRTEQRDSAMYRCASSLRSGQGARYTEAFFGQGTRLTVV.